The 10 T cell receptor beta chains below all came from one sample that was sequenced in a study of OX40 agonist ivuxolimab in advanced cancers. The library relied on the immunoSEQ multiplex PCR assay. The table was pulled from immuneACCESS by TCRdb, which kept in-frame rearrangements only. Such tables lose some clones; where checked, under half of the loss comes from unresolved V genes, and the rest has no known cause. Recorded for this sample are about 73,000 clones; about 88% of them occurred a single time. The top ten clones comprise around 0.78% of the sample. Sequencing used CD4+ or CD8+ T cells sorted from blood, obtained in a trial of the OX40 agonist ivuxolimab. Every receptor here comes from an adult with an advanced solid tumor such as melanoma, head and neck, liver or kidney cancer.

This clone was picked up one time. V and J are TRBV29-1 and TRBJ2-2; a possible D gene is TRBD1 (6 bases). This CDR3 is built from 13 residues. The germline V gene encodes CDR1 SQVTM and CDR2 ANQGSEA. Trimming shortened V by 3 bases and J by 5 bases, and 10 bases separated the two germline ends. CDR3 sequence (DNA): TGCAGCGTTGAGACCCAGGGGACCGGGGAGCTGTTTTTT. Amino acid sequence: CSVETQGTGELFF.

This clone was seen only a few times. V gene TRBV7-8 combines with J gene TRBJ1-2; TRBD1 matches 9 bases. The CDR3 is 17 residues long. J was trimmed by 2 bases and V by 5 bases; bases with no gene match: 12. Germline-derived CDR1 and CDR2 are SGHVS and FQNEAQ. The CDR3, as DNA: TGTGCCAGCAGCCCCGGACAGGGGCAAGGGGAAAACTATGGCTACACCTTC. Its translation: CASSPGQGQGENYGYTF.

The chain is built from TRBV6-5 and TRBJ1-2; perhaps TRBD1 as D (6 bases). The CDR3 is 15 residues long. Germline loops: CDR1 MNHEY, CDR2 SVGAGI. Trimming removed 0 bases from V and 4 bases from J, with 12 bases in between. The DNA of the CDR3 is TGTGCCAGCAGTTACTCGACCAGGGGTGGCTATGGCTACACCTTC. Residues: CASSYSTRGGYGYTF.

V is TRBV10-3 and J is TRBJ2-5; 11 positions agree with TRBD1. The V gene end was trimmed by 4 bases and the J gene end by 0 bases; junction bases not matched to a gene: 1. The CDR3 contains 15 residues. Germline CDR1 reads ENHRY; CDR2 reads SYGVKD. CDR3 sequence reads: CAISGDRGDQETQYF. The CDR3 bases are TGTGCCATCAGTGGGGACAGGGGGGACCAAGAGACCCAGTACTTC.

The rearrangement links TRBV2 to TRBJ1-4; 7 bases match TRBD1. V was clipped by 8 bases and J by 3 bases; unmatched bases: 3. The germline gives CDR1 SNHLY, CDR2 FYNNEI. The CDR3 has 13 residues. The CDR3 here is CASRQGPNEKLFF. CDR3 DNA: TGTGCCAGCCGACAGGGACCTAATGAAAAACTGTTTTTT.

The chain employs TRBV28 and TRBJ1-5; 7 bases align to TRBD1. Germline V CDR1 and CDR2: MDHEN, SYDVKM. There are 14 residues in the CDR3. Germline trimming cut 4 bases from V and 4 bases from J; bases unmatched to any gene: 4. CDR3 sequence reads: CASSSTGRNQPQHF. In nucleotides, the CDR3 is TGTGCCAGCAGTTCGACAGGGCGAAATCAGCCCCAGCATTTT.

This rearrangement joins TRBV23-1 to TRBJ2-7, with a tentative D call TRBD2 (6 bases). TRBV23-1 is an ORF, and what it does is uncertain. V lost 7 bases and J lost 7, with 8 bases in between. The CDR3 length is 10 residues. The DNA for the CDR3 is TGCGCCAGCACGGGGGTTGAGCAGTACTTC. Protein product: CASTGVEQYF.

V and J are TRBV11-1 and TRBJ2-7; 8 nucleotides align to TRBD1. The CDR3 consists of 13 residues. Germline CDR1 and CDR2: SGHAT and FQDESV (reference sequence). V gave up 5 bases and J gave up 3 bases; unmatched junction bases: 3. CDR3 residues: CASSRDRNYEQYF. The CDR3, as DNA: TGTGCCAGCAGCCGGGACAGGAACTACGAGCAGTACTTC.

The chain combines TRBV6-1 with TRBJ1-3; tentative D call: TRBD1 (5 bases). Per the germline V gene, CDR1 is MNHNS and CDR2 is SASEGT. The CDR3 consists of 15 residues. Deletions cut 4 bases from V and 0 bases from J, with 10 bases between. The CDR3 spells CASSVSRASGNTIYF. CDR3 bases: TGTGCCAGCAGTGTGTCCAGGGCCTCTGGAAACACCATATATTTT.

The chain couples TRBV2 to TRBJ1-4; TRBD1 might be the D (6 bases). The CDR3 has 13 amino acids. CDR1 and CDR2 from the germline V gene are SNHLY and FYNNEI. With 6 bases removed from V and 5 bases from J, the gap between germline ends came to 10 bases. The CDR3 sequence: CASRRTENEKLFF. Here the CDR3 DNA reads TGTGCCAGCAGGAGGACAGAAAATGAAAAACTGTTTTTT.